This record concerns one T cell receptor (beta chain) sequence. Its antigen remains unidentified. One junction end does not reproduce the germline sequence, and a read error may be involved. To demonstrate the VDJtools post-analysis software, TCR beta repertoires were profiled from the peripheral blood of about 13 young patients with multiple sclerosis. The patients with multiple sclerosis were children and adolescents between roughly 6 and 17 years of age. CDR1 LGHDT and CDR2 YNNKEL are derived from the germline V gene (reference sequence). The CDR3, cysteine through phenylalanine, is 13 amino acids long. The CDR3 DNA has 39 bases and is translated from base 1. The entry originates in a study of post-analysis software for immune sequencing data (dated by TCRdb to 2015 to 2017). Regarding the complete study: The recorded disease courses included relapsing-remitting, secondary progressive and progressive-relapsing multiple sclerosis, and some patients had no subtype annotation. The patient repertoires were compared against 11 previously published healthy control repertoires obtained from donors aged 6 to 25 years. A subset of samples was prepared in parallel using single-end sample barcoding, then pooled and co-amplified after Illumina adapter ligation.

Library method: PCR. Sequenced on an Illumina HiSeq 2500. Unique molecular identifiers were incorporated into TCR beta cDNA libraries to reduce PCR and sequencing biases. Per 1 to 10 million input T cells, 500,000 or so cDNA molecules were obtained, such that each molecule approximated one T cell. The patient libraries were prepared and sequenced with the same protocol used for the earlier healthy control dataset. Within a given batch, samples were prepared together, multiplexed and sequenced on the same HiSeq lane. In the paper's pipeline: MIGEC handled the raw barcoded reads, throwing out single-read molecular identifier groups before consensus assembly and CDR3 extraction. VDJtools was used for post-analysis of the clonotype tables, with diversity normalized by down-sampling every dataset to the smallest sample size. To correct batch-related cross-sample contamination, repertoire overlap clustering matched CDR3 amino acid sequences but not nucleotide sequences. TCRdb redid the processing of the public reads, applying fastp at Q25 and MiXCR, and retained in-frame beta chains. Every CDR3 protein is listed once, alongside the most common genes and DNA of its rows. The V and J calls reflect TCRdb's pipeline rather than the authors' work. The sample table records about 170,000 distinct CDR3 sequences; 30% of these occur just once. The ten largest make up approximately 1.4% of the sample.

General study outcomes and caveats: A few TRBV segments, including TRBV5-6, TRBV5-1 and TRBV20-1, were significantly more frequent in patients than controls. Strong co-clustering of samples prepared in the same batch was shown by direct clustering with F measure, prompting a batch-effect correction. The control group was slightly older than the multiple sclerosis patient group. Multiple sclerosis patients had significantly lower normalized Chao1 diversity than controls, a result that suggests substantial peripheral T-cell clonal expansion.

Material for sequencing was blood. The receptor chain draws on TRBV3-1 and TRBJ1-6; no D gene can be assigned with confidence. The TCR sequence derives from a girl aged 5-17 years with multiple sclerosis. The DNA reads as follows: TGTGCCAGCAGCCAAGTGACGGACTCACCCCCCCACTTT. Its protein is CASSQVTDSPPHF. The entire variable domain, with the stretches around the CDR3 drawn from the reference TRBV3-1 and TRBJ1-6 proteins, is DTAVSQTPKYLVTQMGNDKSIKCEQNLGHDTMYWYKQDSKKFLKIMFSYNNKELIINETVPNRFSPKSPDKAHLNLHINSLELGDSAVYFCASSQVTDSPPHFGNGTRLTVT.